This T cell receptor beta chain was sequenced in a study of blood T cell repertoires in COVID-19 (dated by TCRdb to about 2020). In the study overall: Collaborator samples came from the United States, Italy and Spain and covered acute and convalescent phases of COVID-19. The samples were drawn from the first 160 participants of the ongoing ImmuneRACE study and from more than 1,000 subjects provided by 6 global collaborators. The material from the prospective study consisted of cDNA or gDNA derived from T cells, B-cell-depleted T cells, or PBMCs. A freely available public database, intended as a resource for researchers studying the immune response to SARS-CoV-2, is where the repertoires were released. The dataset comprised deeply sampled blood TCRbeta repertoires from subjects exposed to, actively infected with, or recovered from COVID-19. Where HLA class I and class II types were available, the types were taken from metadata supplied by the sample provider, not from assay-based typing. A de-identified subject ID, COVID-19 status, age in years and sex were almost always included in the sample metadata.

Participants in the prospective study were enrolled through a virtual design, were aged roughly 18 to 100 years, and lived in 20 to 30 United States geographic areas. In the prospective study, participants were assigned to cohorts based on the clinical history participants reported in a screening survey and a study questionnaire. Exposed participants were defined as having been in contact with someone with a PCR-confirmed or clinician-diagnosed COVID-19 case within 2 weeks of study entry. Each participant in the prospective study had whole blood, serum and a nasopharyngeal or oropharyngeal swab collected by mobile phlebotomists. Additional blood draws and questionnaires over an approximately two-month period could optionally be provided by prospective study participants. Before DNA extraction, prospective study blood samples were shipped either frozen or at room temperature. What the authors observed across the whole study: How much clinical and demographic metadata was included differed by source and by participant, and the metadata was provided uncurated.

TCRbeta CDR3 regions were amplified from genomic DNA using the immunoSEQ Assay, a bias-controlled multiplex PCR. In the original analysis: The number of nucleated cells in each sample was estimated from the amplification of reference gene primers within the assay. To quantify the absolute abundance of each unique TCRbeta CDR3 rearrangement, sequence reads were collapsed and filtered. Productive Simpson clonality was computed per sample as the square root of Simpson's diversity index over productive rearrangements. Held by TCRdb, this immuneACCESS table contains in-frame sequences only and omits some clones. Under half of the omission traces to an unresolved V gene where checked; the cause of the rest is unknown. That table furnishes V, J and clone size, whereas the DNA furnished D and trimming. This sample has around 270,000 clones in its table, and about 87% of those were observed once. The ten largest clones add up to approximately 3.4% of the sample.

Its CDR3 holds 14 amino acids, cysteine through phenylalanine. The retained sequence is limited to the CDR3, 42 bases, with the frame set at the first base. Taken from the germline V gene, the CDR1 and CDR2 loops are MDHEN and SYDVKM. The germline V end is reduced by 5 bases and the J end by 4 bases; junction bases left unmatched: 7. Comments on this clone: The clone's antigen remains unknown. No much larger clone exists at a distance of one base, and base qualities are not known.

Input material: PBMCs or T cells enriched from blood (not recorded which). This sequence was found in a woman aged 40 to 50 who had been exposed to COVID-19. The rearrangement combines TRBV28 with TRBJ1-2; 7 bases in the middle match TRBD1. The CDR3 reads as follows: CASSPGTARYGYTF. DNA sequence: TGTGCCAGCAGTCCTGGGACAGCTCGCTATGGCTACACCTTC.